This T cell receptor (beta chain) was retrieved from a study of T cell responses to AZD1222 COVID-19 vaccine. With respect to this clone: The antigen is unknown.

The ends were cut back, 4 bases at V and 1 base at J, with 11 bases in the middle. CDR3 length: 15 residues. Germline CDR1 and CDR2: SGHDT and YYEEEE. Generated by immunoSEQ multiplex PCR, the TCRdb table keeps only in-frame clones and is missing some. The sample yields 100,000 to 120,000 clones, about 94% seen once. Findings of the study overall: The sample set comprised mostly white British donors with more females, and clonal diversity was possibly underestimated. Baseline seropositivity characterized only six AZD1222 recipients. Vaccine-related CD4 TCRs covered spike, predominating at 160-218 and 743-854. Spike-specific TCR depth and breadth grew after two AZD1222 doses.

The sequence was collected from an adult who received the AZD1222 COVID-19 vaccine. The chain has TRBV5-6 and TRBJ2-2, with D unclear. The source material was peripheral blood, sampled 28 days after the second AZD1222 dose. Here the CDR3 reads CASSPMALNTGELFF. In nucleotides, the CDR3 is TGTGCCAGCAGCCCCATGGCGCTGAACACCGGGGAGCTGTTTTTT.